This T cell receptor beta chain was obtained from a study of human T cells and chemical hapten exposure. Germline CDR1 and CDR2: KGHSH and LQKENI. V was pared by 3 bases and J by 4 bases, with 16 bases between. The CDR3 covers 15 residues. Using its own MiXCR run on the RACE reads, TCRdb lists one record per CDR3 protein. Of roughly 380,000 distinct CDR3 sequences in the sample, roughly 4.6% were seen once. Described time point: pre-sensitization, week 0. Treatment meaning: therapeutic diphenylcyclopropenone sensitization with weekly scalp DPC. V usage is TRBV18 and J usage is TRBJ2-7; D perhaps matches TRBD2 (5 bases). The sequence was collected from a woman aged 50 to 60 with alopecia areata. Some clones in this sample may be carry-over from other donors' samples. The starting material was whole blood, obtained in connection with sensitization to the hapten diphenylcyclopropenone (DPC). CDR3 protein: CASSPTRGRRYEQYF. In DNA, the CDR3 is TGTGCCAGCTCACCTACACGTGGGCGGAGGTACGAGCAGTACTTC.